These 9 T cell receptor beta chains came from one sample sequenced in a study of OX40 agonist ivuxolimab in advanced cancers. Here immunoSEQ multiplex PCR was the method, and the copy in TCRdb shows in-frame clones only, minus some. The profile shows 60,000 to 70,000 clones, around 84% of them singletons. The source was CD4+ or CD8+ T cells sorted from blood, collected in a trial of the OX40 agonist ivuxolimab. All receptors come from an adult with an advanced solid tumor such as melanoma, head and neck, liver or kidney cancer.

V usage is TRBV5-1 and J usage is TRBJ1-5, with D maybe TRBD1 (5 bases). Deletions cut 5 bases from V and 0 bases from J, with 12 bases between. The V gene's germline CDR1 is SGHRS and CDR2 YFSETQ. CDR3 length equals 15 residues. The CDR3 spells CASREGPVSNQPQHF. CDR3 nucleotides: TGCGCCAGCAGAGAGGGGCCCGTTAGCAATCAGCCCCAGCATTTT.

The gene calls are TRBV7-9 and TRBJ2-5; the D is unclear. The germline V gene encodes CDR1 SEHNR and CDR2 FQNEAQ (reference sequence). The V gene lost 1 base and the J gene lost 4 bases, with 7 bases spanning the gap. The CDR3 runs 13 residues. CDR3 coding DNA: TGTGCCAGCAGCTTAGTGACCATAGAGACCCAGTACTTC. This gives the protein CASSLVTIETQYF.

The chain couples TRBV30 to TRBJ2-7; D is ambiguous. The CDR3 is made up of 13 amino acids. V lost 2 bases and J 2 bases, leaving 10 bases between the germline ends. Germline CDR1 and CDR2: GTSNPN and SVGIG (reference sequence). The CDR3 nucleotides read TGTGCCTGGAGTCCAAGGGTGGCCTACGAGCAGTACTTC. As protein: CAWSPRVAYEQYF.

The rearrangement uses TRBV25-1 and TRBJ2-2; TRBD2 aligns across 13 bases. CDR3 length equals 17 residues. Germline-derived CDR1 and CDR2 are MGHDK and SYGVNS. Trimming removed 5 bases from V and 6 bases from J; junction bases left unmatched: 9. The CDR3 sequence: CASSRWTSGRESGELFF. The CDR3 DNA follows: TGTGCCAGCAGTCGTTGGACTAGCGGGAGAGAGTCCGGGGAGCTGTTTTTT.

The V and J genes are TRBV5-4 and TRBJ2-1, with 8 bases lining up with TRBD1. This CDR3 has 13 amino acids. Germline lookup yields CDR1 SGHNT and CDR2 YYREEE (reference sequence). Trimming took 1 base from V and 6 from J; bases not matched to a gene: 0. The CDR3 loop reads CASSLTGGNEQFF. CDR3 in DNA: TGTGCCAGCAGCTTGACAGGGGGCAATGAGCAGTTCTTC.

The chain combines TRBV27 with TRBJ2-7; maybe TRBD2 (6 bases). The CDR3 is made up of 12 amino acids. Germline-derived CDR1 and CDR2 are MNHEY and SMNVEV (reference sequence). The V end lost 4 bases, the J end lost 7 bases, and 11 bases lay between the germline ends. The CDR3 spells CASSSAGGEQYF. The CDR3 nucleotides are TGTGCCAGCAGTTCGGCCGGGGGAGAGCAGTACTTC.

The genes are TRBV9 and TRBJ2-7; 9 nucleotides match TRBD2. This CDR3 comprises 16 residues. Germline-derived CDR1 and CDR2 are SGDLS and YYNGEE. Trimming took 2 bases from V and 2 from J; bases not matched to a gene: 8. Here the CDR3 reads CASSVEASGATYEQYF. The CDR3 DNA follows: TGTGCCAGCAGCGTTGAGGCTAGCGGGGCTACCTACGAGCAGTACTTC. Supplemented by reference TRBV9 and TRBJ2-7, the full variable domain reads DSGVTQTPKHLITATGQRVTLRCSPRSGDLSVYWYQQSLDQGLQFLIQYYNGEERAKGNILERFSAQQFPDLHSELNLSSLELGDSALYFCASSVEASGATYEQYFGPGTRLTVT.

This chain joins TRBV19 and TRBJ2-2; 7 positions match TRBD1. J lost 0 bases, V lost 11 bases, and 9 bases had no gene match. The V gene's germline CDR1 is LNHDA and CDR2 SQIVND (reference sequence). This CDR3 has 15 residues. The chain's CDR3 is CASKTGQTNTGELFF. CDR3 sequence (DNA): TGTGCCTCAAAAACGGGACAGACGAACACCGGGGAGCTGTTTTTT.

The CDR3 coding sequence is TGTGCCAGCAGAGAGGACACAGATACGCAGTATTTT. It codes for CASREDTDTQYF. This chain joins TRBV2 and TRBJ2-3; unclear D gene. The V gene lost 6 bases and the J gene lost 2 bases, with 6 bases spanning the gap. Germline loops: CDR1 SNHLY, CDR2 FYNNEI. This CDR3 has 12 residues.